The entry that follows covers one T cell receptor beta chain sequence. This entry belongs to a study of blood T cell repertoires in COVID-19. Study background: Samples taken during acute and convalescent COVID-19 were collected in the United States, Italy and Spain. T cells, B-cell-depleted T cells, or PBMCs provided the cDNA or gDNA that served as material.

Authors' data handling: Reference gene primer amplification gave estimated nucleated cell counts. Some clones are missing from TCRdb's copy, which holds only in-frame ones; the method was immunoSEQ multiplex PCR. Clonal size and the V and J genes are those of that table, whereas D and trimming came from the DNA. The sample lists 40,000 or so clones, roughly 90% occurring once. This CDR3 is 14 amino acids long. Germline CDR1 MNHEY, CDR2 SVGAGI. V was pared by 0 bases and J by 2 bases, with 8 bases between. Material: peripheral blood. This chain joins TRBV6-5 and TRBJ2-7; a weak D match, TRBD2 (5 bases). The receptor was isolated from a human donor in a cohort sampled during active COVID-19. The CDR3 DNA reads TGTGCCAGCAGTTACTCTGAGGGTACCTACGAGCAGTACTTC. Encoded protein: CASSYSEGTYEQYF.